Each of the 27 T cell receptor beta chains below was sequenced from the same sample in a study of CD8 T cells in ankylosing spondylitis. Their recognized antigens are unknown. General study results and limits: Characteristic, it appeared, of ankylosing spondylitis blood was a TCR beta motif of eight highly homologous variants.

One entry per CDR3 protein, called by TCRdb with MiXCR from the 5' RACE reads. Of 750,000 to 850,000 distinct CDR3 sequences listed, 12% are singletons. The sample comprised blood, either unsorted or a sorted T cell fraction (not recorded which). The receptors shown here come from a male donor with ankylosing spondylitis.

In its sample, this clonotype was seen a few times. The gene calls are TRBV7-2 and TRBJ2-7, with D perhaps matching TRBD1 (6 bases). The CDR3 length is 14 residues. V lost 3 bases to trimming and J lost 0 bases, with 9 bases between them. Germline lookup yields CDR1 SGHTA and CDR2 FQGNSA. CDR3 coding DNA: TGTGCCAGCAGCTTTCAGGGGACCTCCTACGAGCAGTACTTC. It yields the protein CASSFQGTSYEQYF. The full variable domain, with the rest looked up from reference TRBV7-2 and TRBJ2-7, is GAGVSQSPSNKVTEKGKDVELRCDPISGHTALYWYRQSLGQGLEFLIYFQGNSAPDKSGLPSDRFSAERTGGSVSTLTIQRTQQEDSAVYLCASSFQGTSYEQYFGPGTRLTVT.

This clonotype was seen a handful of times. CDR3 sequence (DNA): TGTGCCAGCAGCTTAGGTCCTTTCTATGGCTACACCTTC. It codes for CASSLGPFYGYTF. V is TRBV7-2 and J is TRBJ1-2; D gene uncertain. Germline V gene lookup returns CDR1 SGHTA and CDR2 FQGNSA. This CDR3 has 13 residues. The V end was cut by 1 base, the J end by 4 bases, with 7 bases between.

This clonotype was recorded a few times. The CDR3 DNA reads TGTGCCAGCTCACCGCTCCAGAGGTGGGACTATGGCTACACCTTC. This gives the protein CASSPLQRWDYGYTF. The V and J genes are TRBV18 and TRBJ1-2, with no clear D. The V end lost 3 bases, the J end lost 3 bases, and 14 bases lay between the germline ends. This CDR3 contains 15 residues. Germline V gene data show CDR1 as KGHSH and CDR2 as LQKENI.

This clonotype was counted many times. The chain links TRBV4-1 to TRBJ1-3; TRBD1 agrees at 7 bases. Trimming removed 0 bases from V and 2 bases from J; junction bases left unmatched: 7. The CDR3 sequence is 17 residues long. The V gene's germline CDR1 is MGHRA and CDR2 YSYEKL. The CDR3 is CASSQEVTGVPGNTIYF. The CDR3 coding sequence is TGCGCCAGCAGCCAAGAGGTTACAGGGGTGCCTGGAAACACCATATATTTT.

This clonotype was seen more than once but under ten times. V usage is TRBV29-1 and J usage is TRBJ1-5; D not resolved. The V gene's germline CDR1 is SQVTM and CDR2 ANQGSEA. The germline V and J ends were trimmed by 5 bases and 7 bases, with 15 bases remaining between them. The length of the CDR3 is 13 residues. In DNA, the CDR3 is TGCAGCGTTAGTGTTAGGGCGGGACAGCCCCAGCATTTT. Translated, it gives CSVSVRAGQPQHF.

The chain carries TRBV7-9 and TRBJ2-5; 7 bases are a match to TRBD2. The V gene's germline CDR1 is SEHNR and CDR2 FQNEAQ (reference sequence). This CDR3 has 12 amino acids. CDR3 amino acids: CAGGKRGETQYF. The CDR3 bases are TGTGCGGGGGGGAAAAGGGGCGAGACCCAGTACTTC.

This clonotype came up a few times. The CDR3 sequence is CASVHTSGSGSYNEQFF. The CDR3 nucleotides read TGTGCCAGCGTCCATACTAGCGGGAGTGGATCCTACAATGAGCAGTTCTTC. V is TRBV7-9 and J is TRBJ2-1, with 11 bases aligning to TRBD2. The junction had 10 bases not matched to a gene; V was cut back by 8 bases and J by 1 base. There are 17 residues in the CDR3. Germline V gene data show CDR1 as SEHNR and CDR2 as FQNEAQ (reference sequence).

This chain joins TRBV9 and TRBJ2-2; 7 bases agree with TRBD2. The germline V gene encodes CDR1 SGDLS and CDR2 YYNGEE. There are 18 residues in the CDR3. V lost 3 bases to trimming and J lost 3 bases; unmatched junction nucleotides: 14. CDR3 bases: TGTGCCAGCAGCGCCAGTAGTTCCGCTAGCGGAGACACCGGGGAGCTGTTTTTT. It encodes CASSASSSASGDTGELFF.

This clonotype showed up just a few times. The rearrangement joins TRBV6-1 to TRBJ2-7; no reliable D call. This CDR3 spans 14 amino acids. Between the trimmed V and J ends, which lost 7 bases and 4 bases, there was a span of 17 bases. From germline, CDR1 is MNHNS and CDR2 SASEGT. The CDR3 DNA is TGTGCCAGCACCCCCCGACTCGGTACTTACGAGCAGTACTTC. It translates to CASTPRLGTYEQYF.

This clonotype has at least ten counts. The chain joins TRBV15 to TRBJ2-7; D is unresolved. This CDR3 spans 12 amino acids. Per germline, CDR1 LNHNV and CDR2 YYDKDF (reference sequence). The V and J ends lost 0 bases and 6 bases respectively, with 6 bases between them. In DNA, the CDR3 is TGTGCCACCAGCAGAGATCACGTCGAGCAGTACTTC. This sequence encodes CATSRDHVEQYF. Full variable domain (missing parts from reference TRBV15 and TRBJ2-7): DAMVIQNPRYQVTQFGKPVTLSCSQTLNHNVMYWYQQKSSQAPKLLFHYYDKDFNNEADTPDNFQSRRPNTSFCFLDIRSPGLGDTAMYLCATSRDHVEQYFGPGTRLTVT.

This clonotype has at least ten counts. The V gene is TRBV29-1, the J gene TRBJ1-2; 8 bases fit TRBD1. After removal of 7 bases from V and 6 bases from J, the junction contained 4 bases not matched to a gene. Germline CDR1 and CDR2: SQVTM and ANQGSEA. This CDR3 is built from 11 residues. CDR3 in DNA: TGCAGCGGGATGGACAGGGATGGCTACACCTTC. It encodes CSGMDRDGYTF.

This clonotype showed up many times. This chain uses TRBV7-2 with TRBJ1-5; possible D gene TRBD1, 6 bases. Germline V gives CDR1 SGHTA, CDR2 FQGNSA. The V end was cut by 2 bases, the J end by 5 bases, with 13 bases between. CDR3 size: 15 residues. As DNA, the CDR3 is TGTGCCAGCAGCTTAACAGGGCCTACTTATCAGCCCCAGCATTTT. Translation: CASSLTGPTYQPQHF.

This clonotype was seen only a few times. V usage is TRBV5-1 and J usage is TRBJ2-7; 15 nucleotides align to TRBD2. The V segment lost 1 base and the J segment 5 bases; nucleotides outside the gene matches: 13. CDR3 length: 19 amino acids. Germline-derived CDR1 and CDR2 are SGHRS and YFSETQ. DNA for the CDR3: TGCGCCAGCAGCTTGACGTTTGGGGGACTAGCGGGGGGAAGCCACGAGCAGTACTTC. As protein: CASSLTFGGLAGGSHEQYF.

This chain joins TRBV2 and TRBJ2-5, with D perhaps assigned TRBD1 or TRBD2 (5 bases each). This CDR3 is 13 amino acids long. Germline V gene lookup returns CDR1 SNHLY and CDR2 FYNNEI. The V gene lost 3 bases and the J gene lost 5 bases, with 10 bases spanning the gap. Here the CDR3 DNA reads TGTGCCAGCAGTGAGGGGGTTGGTGAGACCCAGTACTTC. This codes for CASSEGVGETQYF.

Here the CDR3 DNA reads TGTGCCAGCAGCCAAGACTATAAGCGGGGGGGCTCCTACAATGAGCAGTTCTTC. Amino acid sequence: CASSQDYKRGGSYNEQFF. V gene TRBV4-2 combines with J gene TRBJ2-1; 10 bases are a match to TRBD2. V was clipped by 0 bases and J by 0 bases; unmatched bases: 5. Germline CDR1 is LGHNA and CDR2 is YNFKEQ. The length of the CDR3 is 18 residues.

This chain uses TRBV5-1 with TRBJ1-1; tentatively, D is TRBD1 (5 bases). The germline V gene has CDR1 SGHRS and CDR2 YFSETQ. CDR3 length: 14 residues. V lost 4 bases to trimming and J lost 8 bases, with 18 bases between them. This CDR3 is CASSKGQTGGEAFF. The DNA for the CDR3 is TGCGCCAGCAGCAAGGGCCAGACTGGGGGAGAAGCTTTCTTT.

Only a few counts were recorded for this clonotype. CDR3 loop: CSARGDRGYGYTF. CDR3 sequence (DNA): TGCAGTGCTAGAGGGGACAGGGGTTATGGCTACACCTTC. This chain links TRBV20-1 with TRBJ1-2, with 10 nucleotides matching TRBD1. The CDR3 spans 13 residues. The germline V gene has CDR1 DFQATT and CDR2 SNEGSKA (reference sequence). Unmatched junction bases numbered 1, after V lost 1 base and J lost 5 bases.

The chain links TRBV16 to TRBJ1-2; 8 bases fit TRBD1. Germline V lookup: CDR1 KGHSY, CDR2 FQNENV. This CDR3 is 13 amino acids long. J gave up 7 bases and V 0 bases, and 1 base lay outside the gene matches. CDR3 in DNA: TGTGCCAGCAGCCAATCCCAGGGGGCTGGCTACACCTTC. It translates to CASSQSQGAGYTF.

In this sample, this clonotype turned up a few times. V is TRBV7-6 and J is TRBJ2-1; 7 positions agree with TRBD2. Per the germline V gene, CDR1 is SGHVS and CDR2 is FNYEAQ. The CDR3 extends over 13 amino acids. With V trimmed by 4 bases and J by 12 bases, 9 bases remained unmatched. CDR3 in DNA: TGTGCCAGCAGCTCGCCCGGGACTATCGGGCAGTTCTTC. Amino acid sequence: CASSSPGTIGQFF.

This clonotype was observed a handful of times. The rearrangement uses TRBV7-3 and TRBJ1-4; D unclear. CDR1 SGHTA and CDR2 FQGTGA come from the germline V gene. The CDR3 is 14 amino acids. V was cut by 6 bases and J by 7 bases, with 15 bases left in between. CDR3 in DNA: TGTGCCAGCAGTCACAGCGCACCCACTGAAAAACTGTTTTTT. Translating it yields CASSHSAPTEKLFF.

The table lists this clonotype with many counts. V usage is TRBV20-1 and J usage is TRBJ1-5; TRBD1 matches 7 bases. The trim removed 6 bases at V and 8 bases at J, leaving 10 bases unmatched. CDR1 is DFQATT, CDR2 SNEGSKA, per germline (reference sequence). The length of the CDR3 is 13 residues. The CDR3 nucleotides are TGCAGTGCCCGGGACAGTAGTATCGAGCCCCAGCATTTT. Encoded protein: CSARDSSIEPQHF.

There are a few counts of this clonotype. V usage is TRBV5-5 and J usage is TRBJ2-2; D remains ambiguous. Germline V gene data show CDR1 as SGHKS and CDR2 as YYEKEE (reference sequence). The germline V and J ends were trimmed by 2 bases and 8 bases, with 7 bases remaining between them. This CDR3 contains 12 residues. CDR3 region: CASSLTQGELFF. The CDR3 region has the DNA TGTGCCAGCAGCTTAACACAAGGGGAGCTGTTTTTT. Looking up the rest from reference TRBV5-5 and TRBJ2-2 gives the full variable domain: DAGVTQSPTHLIKTRGQQVTLRCSPISGHKSVSWYQQVLGQGPQFIFQYYEKEERGRGNFPDRFSARQFPNYSSELNVNALLLGDSALYLCASSLTQGELFFGEGSRLTVL.

This clonotype was seen repeatedly, ten times or more. The genes are TRBV7-2 and TRBJ2-3, with TRBD1 as a possible D gene (6 bases). The CDR3 has 15 residues. V lost 4 bases to trimming and J lost 6 bases, with 17 bases between them. In germline, CDR1 is SGHTA, CDR2 FQGNSA. The CDR3 nucleotides read TGTGCCAGCAGCTCGTCCCGGGACATCTCTGATACGCAGTATTTT. This encodes CASSSSRDISDTQYF.

This clonotype was observed at least ten times. The chain combines TRBV28 with TRBJ2-7; TRBD1 matches at 8 bases. In germline, CDR1 is MDHEN, CDR2 SYDVKM. J was trimmed by 4 bases and V by 7 bases; bases with no gene match: 6. The length of the CDR3 is 13 residues. The CDR3: CASKTGGIYEQYF. The CDR3, as DNA: TGTGCCAGCAAAACAGGGGGAATATACGAGCAGTACTTC.

Only a few counts were recorded for this clonotype. V and J are TRBV12-3 or TRBV12-4 and TRBJ2-2, with 7 bases aligning to TRBD2. V lost 7 bases, J lost 4 bases, and 6 bases stayed unmatched. CDR3 length: 14 amino acids. CDR3 amino acids: CASTIRGVTGELFF. The CDR3 bases are TGTGCCAGCACCATACGGGGGGTCACCGGGGAGCTGTTTTTT.

The chain links TRBV28 to TRBJ2-7; the D gene is possibly TRBD2 (7 bases). Trimming removed 6 bases from V and 6 bases from J, with 24 bases in between. This CDR3 contains 16 residues. From germline, CDR1 is MDHEN and CDR2 SYDVKM. CDR3 protein: CASSHPGGLGVSEQYF. CDR3 nucleotide sequence: TGTGCCAGCAGCCACCCCGGGGGGCTAGGGGTTAGCGAGCAGTACTTC. The full variable domain, with the rest looked up from reference TRBV28 and TRBJ2-7, is DVKVTQSSRYLVKRTGEKVFLECVQDMDHENMFWYRQDPGLGLRLIYFSYDVKMKEKGDIPEGYSVSREKKERFSLILESASTNQTSMYLCASSHPGGLGVSEQYFGPGTRLTVT.

This clonotype was counted many times. J is TRBJ2-3 and V is TRBV20-1; 14 nucleotides align to TRBD2. The V and J ends lost 0 bases and 10 bases, in that order; junction bases with no gene match: 3. The CDR3 sequence is 14 residues long. Germline V lookup: CDR1 DFQATT, CDR2 SNEGSKA (reference sequence). The CDR3 protein is CSARDGTSGRAQYF. The CDR3, as DNA: TGCAGTGCTAGAGATGGGACTAGCGGGAGAGCGCAGTATTTT.